Listed below are T cell receptor beta chains from one sample, sequenced in a study of beta chain features in type 1 diabetes. Measured with immunoSEQ multiplex PCR; TCRdb has only the in-frame clones, and not every one. The sample lists over 500,000 clones; roughly a sixth were seen once. Sequences were obtained from naive CD4+ T cells from blood. The receptors come from a man between 18 and 35 years old in good health. Each CDR3 is given with its conserved first and last residue. Clone size is given for some rows only: seen once, a few or many times, or a class if the clone is expanded.

clone_size: .; v_call: TRBV11-1; cdr3_aa: CASSHSAYEQYF
clone_size: .; v_call: TRBV7-2; cdr3_aa: CASSSRGTPQKTNEQFF
clone_size: few; v_call: TRBV5-4; cdr3_aa: CASSLPILGGFHNEQFF
clone_size: few; v_call: TRBV28; cdr3_aa: CASSLWGSNSPLHF
clone_size: few; v_call: TRBV5-1; cdr3_aa: CASSLSTPDSFKETQYF
clone_size: few; v_call: TRBV27; cdr3_aa: CASSFRGTSEDYEQYF
clone_size: .; v_call: TRBV10-3; cdr3_aa: CAISGSTSNTGELFF
clone_size: few; v_call: TRBV4-3; cdr3_aa: CASSQDRAGTYGYTF
clone_size: few; v_call: TRBV29-1; cdr3_aa: CSVGGGVALFF
clone_size: few; v_call: TRBV9; cdr3_aa: CASSVASQSGANVLTF
clone_size: few; v_call: TRBV19; cdr3_aa: CASSSGLAGARF
clone_size: .; v_call: TRBV6-5; cdr3_aa: CASSSPDRGKIEQYF
clone_size: .; v_call: TRBV7-2; cdr3_aa: CASSLKSGKTEAFF
clone_size: few; v_call: TRBV25-1; cdr3_aa: CASSEYRGARDTQYF